Shown below are 27 T cell receptor beta chains from a single sample sequenced in a study of Graves' ophthalmopathy and Graves' hyperthyroidism. TCR beta CDR3 amplification used RNA transcripts. RT-PCR was first run with HTBI primers, then multiplex PCR in a second round. TCRdb ran MiXCR on the multiplex PCR reads and lists one entry per CDR3 protein. Among about 200,000 distinct CDR3 sequences, around 30% were seen once, and the ten largest hold about 9.1%. The sequencing input was peripheral blood. The receptors derive from a man aged 50-59 years with Graves' ophthalmopathy.

In its sample, this clonotype was seen a few times. The genes are TRBV24-1 and TRBJ2-7; D perhaps matches TRBD1 (6 bases). From germline, CDR1 is KGHDR and CDR2 SFDVKD. This CDR3 spans 12 amino acids. V lost 11 bases and J 3 bases, leaving 13 bases between the germline ends. The CDR3 DNA is TGTGCCAACCCAAACAGGGTCTACGAGCAGTACTTC. As protein: CANPNRVYEQYF.

This clonotype was picked up many times. V gene TRBV6-5 combines with J gene TRBJ2-7; D remains unclear. The ends were cut back, 6 bases at V and 0 bases at J, with 12 bases in the middle. The CDR3 is 14 amino acids. Germline V gives CDR1 MNHEY, CDR2 SVGAGI. The CDR3 loop reads CASRRPGNSYEQYF. The CDR3 DNA reads TGTGCCAGCAGGCGACCGGGTAACTCCTACGAGCAGTACTTC.

This clonotype was detected only a few times. The CDR3 DNA follows: TGTGCCAGCAGTTTCTCAGGGATCTCCTATAATTCACCCCTCCACTTT. It encodes CASSFSGISYNSPLHF. V gene TRBV12-3 or TRBV12-4 combines with J gene TRBJ1-6, with D perhaps TRBD1 (5 bases). The CDR3 has 16 residues. Trimming took off 3 bases at V and 0 bases at J, with 9 bases between the two ends.

This clonotype was seen at least ten times. This sequence joins TRBV16 and TRBJ1-4, with unresolved D. Germline CDR1 KGHSY, CDR2 FQNENV. This CDR3 spans 13 amino acids. V lost 4 bases and J lost 4, with 7 bases in between. The CDR3, as DNA: TGTGCCAGCAGCCGCGGAAGTAATGAAAAACTGTTTTTT. As protein: CASSRGSNEKLFF.

Concerning this clonotype itself: Mismatch with germline at one junction end may stem from a read error. This chain links TRBV6-1 with TRBJ1-2; D remains ambiguous. The CDR3 is 13 residues long. Germline CDR1 is MNHNS and CDR2 is SASEGT. The CDR3 is CATSDLPGSGYTF. The CDR3 DNA sequence: TGTGCCACCAGTGATTTGCCGGGGTCTGGCTACACCTTC.

In this sample, this clonotype turned up many times. V is TRBV7-8 and J is TRBJ2-2; TRBD2 aligns across 10 bases. This CDR3 has 18 residues. The J segment lost 3 bases and the V segment lost 1 base, leaving 8 bases of the junction unmatched. The germline V gene encodes CDR1 SGHVS and CDR2 FQNEAQ. This chain's CDR3 is CASSLGLAGDPYTGELFF. CDR3 DNA: TGTGCCAGCAGCTTAGGCCTAGCGGGAGATCCTTACACCGGGGAGCTGTTTTTT.

This clonotype occurred many times. This chain links TRBV7-6 with TRBJ2-4; 7 bases map to TRBD1. The CDR3 has 13 residues. After removal of 5 bases from V and 8 bases from J, the junction contained 6 bases not matched to a gene. The germline V gene has CDR1 SGHVS and CDR2 FNYEAQ. The CDR3 is CASSTGTADIQYF. In DNA, the CDR3 is TGTGCCAGCAGCACGGGGACAGCGGACATTCAGTACTTC.

This sequence joins TRBV7-9 and TRBJ2-5; D call uncertain. CDR1 and CDR2 from the germline V gene are SEHNR and FQNEAQ (reference sequence). The CDR3 extends over 15 amino acids. The V and J ends lost 3 bases and 4 bases respectively, with 15 bases between them. Written as DNA, the CDR3 is TGTGCCAGCAGCTTTCTGGATCCGAAGGCAGAGACCCAGTACTTC. It specifies CASSFLDPKAETQYF.

At least ten counts were recorded for this clonotype. The chain has TRBV27 and TRBJ2-7; TRBD1 matches at 7 bases. Germline loops: CDR1 MNHEY, CDR2 SMNVEV (reference sequence). The CDR3 is 14 residues long. The V gene end was trimmed by 2 bases and the J gene end by 1 base; junction bases not matched to a gene: 2. The CDR3 protein is CASSLKGQSYEQYF. The CDR3 bases are TGTGCCAGCAGTTTAAAGGGACAGTCCTACGAGCAGTACTTC.

At least ten counts were recorded for this clonotype. This chain uses TRBV30 with TRBJ2-5, with TRBD2 matching over 10 bases. Per the germline V gene, CDR1 is GTSNPN and CDR2 is SVGIG (reference sequence). Trimming cost V 2 bases and J 5 bases; bases outside gene matches: 8. The CDR3 runs 15 residues. CDR3 residues: CAWSRGLALLETQYF. CDR3 DNA sequence: TGTGCCTGGAGTAGGGGACTAGCGTTGTTGGAGACCCAGTACTTC.

This clonotype occurred many times. The rearrangement joins TRBV7-8 to TRBJ2-7; D is unclear. Germline V CDR1 and CDR2: SGHVS, FQNEAQ. Trimming cost V 0 bases and J 4 bases, with 19 bases left between them. CDR3 length equals 17 residues. The CDR3 DNA sequence: TGTGCCAGCAGCTTAGCGGGCGGTTGGCGGATTAAATACGAGCAGTACTTC. Protein sequence: CASSLAGGWRIKYEQYF.

This clonotype was detected ten times or more. The chain links TRBV28 to TRBJ2-2; the match to TRBD2 covers 14 bases. The CDR3 loop spans 18 amino acids. V shed 6 bases, J shed 4 bases, and the junction held 10 bases outside the gene matches. Per germline, CDR1 MDHEN and CDR2 SYDVKM. The CDR3 sequence: CASSHLGTSGSGTGELFF. CDR3 nucleotides: TGTGCCAGCAGCCACTTAGGGACTAGCGGGAGTGGCACCGGGGAGCTGTTTTTT.

This clonotype showed up many times. The chain has TRBV29-1 and TRBJ1-5; TRBD1 is a possible D gene (6 bases). The V gene's germline CDR1 is SQVTM and CDR2 ANQGSEA. V lost 4 bases and J lost 5, with 9 bases in between. CDR3 length equals 12 residues. The CDR3 is CSVGSGDQPQHF. In DNA, the CDR3 is TGCAGCGTTGGGTCAGGGGATCAGCCCCAGCATTTT.

The V gene is TRBV15, the J gene TRBJ2-7; TRBD2 matches 7 bases. J lost 0 bases, V lost 6 bases, and 8 bases had no gene match. The germline V gene has CDR1 LNHNV and CDR2 YYDKDF (reference sequence). The CDR3 has 15 residues. The CDR3 DNA reads TGTGCCACCAGTCCGGAGCGGGGATACTCCTACGAGCAGTACTTC. It encodes CATSPERGYSYEQYF. Complete variable domain (other parts from reference TRBV15 and TRBJ2-7): DAMVIQNPRYQVTQFGKPVTLSCSQTLNHNVMYWYQQKSSQAPKLLFHYYDKDFNNEADTPDNFQSRRPNTSFCFLDIRSPGLGDTAMYLCATSPERGYSYEQYFGPGTRLTVT.

V usage is TRBV6-2 or TRBV6-3 and J usage is TRBJ2-3; D is uncertain. Germline CDR1 is MNHEY and CDR2 is SVGEGT. CDR3 length: 12 amino acids. The V end was cut by 4 bases, the J end by 4 bases, with 6 bases between. CDR3 sequence: CASSSVADTQYF. For the CDR3, the DNA is TGTGCCAGCAGTTCCGTGGCAGATACGCAGTATTTT.

This clonotype was observed many times. The chain recombines TRBV20-1 with TRBJ2-7; D not certain. From germline, CDR1 is DFQATT and CDR2 SNEGSKA (reference sequence). Trimming removed 3 bases at V and 0 bases at J, with 15 bases between. This CDR3 spans 15 amino acids. CDR3 nucleotide sequence: TGCAGTGCTAGGCGGTGGGCCCGGAGCTCCTACGAGCAGTACTTC. Translated, it gives CSARRWARSSYEQYF.

This clonotype was detected ten times or more. The chain has TRBV20-1 and TRBJ1-1; 8 positions match TRBD1. The germline gives CDR1 DFQATT, CDR2 SNEGSKA (reference sequence). Trimming cost V 6 bases and J 1 base; bases outside gene matches: 4. This CDR3 comprises 13 residues. Here the CDR3 reads CSALTGENTEAFF. The DNA of the CDR3 is TGCAGTGCGCTGACAGGGGAGAACACTGAAGCTTTCTTT.

This clonotype was counted many times. V gene TRBV20-1 combines with J gene TRBJ2-5; D is perhaps TRBD1 or TRBD2 (5 bases each). Germline V gene sequence: CDR1 DFQATT, CDR2 SNEGSKA (reference sequence). V was pared by 6 bases and J by 1 base, with 12 bases between. The CDR3 loop spans 13 amino acids. The CDR3 sequence is CSAVGTVQETQYF. Here the CDR3 DNA reads TGCAGTGCGGTCGGGACGGTCCAAGAGACCCAGTACTTC.

This clonotype was counted ten times or more. CDR3 protein: CASSYTSASYYEQYF. CDR3 in DNA: TGTGCCAGCAGTTACACCTCGGCTAGCTACTACGAGCAGTACTTC. The chain uses TRBV5-4 and TRBJ2-7; D is perhaps TRBD2 (5 bases). V gave up 5 bases and J gave up 3 bases, with 18 bases separating them. The CDR3 covers 15 residues. Germline V gives CDR1 SGHNT, CDR2 YYREEE (reference sequence).

This rearrangement joins TRBV6-1 to TRBJ1-2, with D maybe TRBD1 (5 bases). The length of the CDR3 is 11 residues. Germline V gives CDR1 MNHNS, CDR2 SASEGT. Trimming took off 10 bases at V and 3 bases at J, with 9 bases between the two ends. The CDR3 is CATQGDYGYTF. CDR3 nucleotides: TGTGCCACCCAGGGTGACTATGGCTACACCTTC.

The CDR3 region has the DNA TGTGCCAGCAGGACAGGGGGCACGACGTCGAACACCGGGGAGCTGTTTTTT. Protein sequence: CASRTGGTTSNTGELFF. The chain recombines TRBV6-4 with TRBJ2-2, with 10 positions matching TRBD1. The CDR3 consists of 17 residues. V lost 6 bases and J lost 0; bases outside the gene matches: 7. Per germline, CDR1 MRHNA and CDR2 SNTAGT.

This clonotype was recorded at least ten times. This rearrangement joins TRBV19 to TRBJ2-5; 8 bases line up with TRBD2. This CDR3 is built from 14 residues. CDR1 and CDR2 from the germline V gene are LNHDA and SQIVND (reference sequence). Trimming at V came to 5 bases and at J to 4 bases, leaving 6 bases not matched to a gene. CDR3 DNA sequence: TGTGCCAGTAGTGCCACAACTAGCGGAGAGACCCAGTACTTC. This codes for CASSATTSGETQYF.

There are many counts of this clonotype. The chain uses TRBV14 and TRBJ1-1, with D maybe TRBD1 (6 bases). Germline V CDR1 and CDR2: SGHDN, FVKESK. The CDR3 runs 16 residues. Trimming took 4 bases from V and 4 from J, leaving 19 bases between them. CDR3 DNA: TGTGCCAGCAGCCGCCAATTCCCCAACAGGGCCACTGAAGCTTTCTTT. This encodes CASSRQFPNRATEAFF. The whole variable domain, filled in from reference TRBV14 and TRBJ1-1, reads EAGVTQFPSHSVIEKGQTVTLRCDPISGHDNLYWYRRVMGKEIKFLLHFVKESKQDESGMPNNRFLAERTGGTYSTLKVQPAELEDSGVYFCASSRQFPNRATEAFFGQGTRLTVV.

This clonotype appeared many times. The chain recombines TRBV2 with TRBJ1-5; 9 bases are shared with TRBD1. Losses at the gene ends were 5 bases for V and 2 bases for J; bases not matched to a gene: 1. The CDR3 has 14 residues. The germline CDR1 and CDR2 sequences are SNHLY and FYNNEI. CDR3 in amino acids: CASSRQGGNQPQHF. The CDR3 coding sequence is TGTGCCAGCAGTCGACAGGGGGGCAATCAGCCCCAGCATTTT.

This clonotype was recorded many times. V usage is TRBV7-2 and J usage is TRBJ1-1; D gene uncertain. CDR1 and CDR2 (germline): SGHTA, FQGNSA. V was trimmed by 5 bases and J by 0 bases, leaving 13 bases between them. The length of the CDR3 is 15 residues. The CDR3 reads CASSPSIIVNTEAFF. DNA for the CDR3: TGTGCCAGCAGCCCCTCAATAATAGTGAACACTGAAGCTTTCTTT.

The chain recombines TRBV6-2 or TRBV6-3 with TRBJ1-1; no clear D gene. Trimming removed 2 bases from V and 4 bases from J, with 5 bases in between. CDR1 and CDR2 from the germline V gene are MNHEY and SVGEGT. The CDR3 is 12 residues long. The CDR3 sequence is CASSYPPTEAFF. The CDR3 region has the DNA TGTGCCAGCAGTTACCCCCCCACTGAAGCTTTCTTT.

This clonotype came up many times. The chain couples TRBV29-1 to TRBJ2-2, with TRBD2 matching over 8 bases. CDR3 length: 14 residues. Trimming removed 5 bases from V and 4 bases from J; junction bases left unmatched: 6. The germline V gene encodes CDR1 SQVTM and CDR2 ANQGSEA. The CDR3 protein is CSVRAGVATGELFF. The CDR3 DNA reads TGCAGCGTTCGAGCGGGAGTTGCCACCGGGGAGCTGTTTTTT.